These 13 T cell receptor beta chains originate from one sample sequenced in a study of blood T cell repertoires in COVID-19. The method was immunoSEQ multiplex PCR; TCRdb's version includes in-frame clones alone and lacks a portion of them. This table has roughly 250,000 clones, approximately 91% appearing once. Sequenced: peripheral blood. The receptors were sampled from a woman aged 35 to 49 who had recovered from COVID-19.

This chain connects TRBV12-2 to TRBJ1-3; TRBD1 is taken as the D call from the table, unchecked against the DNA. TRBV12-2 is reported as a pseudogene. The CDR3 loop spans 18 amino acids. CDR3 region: CASRSPGTAPFSGNTIYF. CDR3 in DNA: TGTGCAAGTCGCTCTCCGGGGACAGCTCCATTCTCTGGAAACACCATATATTTT.

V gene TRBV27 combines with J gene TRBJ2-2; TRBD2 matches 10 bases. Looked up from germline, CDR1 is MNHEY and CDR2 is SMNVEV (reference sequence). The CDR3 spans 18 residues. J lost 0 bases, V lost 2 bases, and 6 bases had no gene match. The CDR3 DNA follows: TGTGCCAGCAGTTTAGGACTAGCGGACTACTCGAACACCGGGGAGCTGTTTTTT. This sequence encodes CASSLGLADYSNTGELFF.

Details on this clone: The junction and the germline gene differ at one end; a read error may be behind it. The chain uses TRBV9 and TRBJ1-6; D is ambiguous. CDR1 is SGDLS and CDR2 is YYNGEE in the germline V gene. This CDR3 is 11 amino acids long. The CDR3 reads CAREQNSPLHF. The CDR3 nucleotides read TGCGCGAGGGAGCAAAATTCACCCCTCCACTTT.

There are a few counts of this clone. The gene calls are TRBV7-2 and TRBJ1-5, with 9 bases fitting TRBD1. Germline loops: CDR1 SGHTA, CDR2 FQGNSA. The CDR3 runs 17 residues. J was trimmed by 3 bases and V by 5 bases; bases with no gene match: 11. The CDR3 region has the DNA TGTGCCAGCAGCACTGGACAGGGGATGCTGTTCAATCAGCCCCAGCATTTT. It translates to CASSTGQGMLFNQPQHF. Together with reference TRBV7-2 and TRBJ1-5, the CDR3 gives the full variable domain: GAGVSQSPSNKVTEKGKDVELRCDPISGHTALYWYRQSLGQGLEFLIYFQGNSAPDKSGLPSDRFSAERTGGSVSTLTIQRTQQEDSAVYLCASSTGQGMLFNQPQHFGDGTRLSIL.

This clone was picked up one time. CDR3 protein: CASSVDSPYTDTQYF. CDR3 bases: TGTGCCAGCAGCGTAGACTCACCTTACACAGATACGCAGTATTTT. The J gene is TRBJ2-3, the V gene TRBV9; D call uncertain. Trimming shortened V by 0 bases and J by 2 bases, and 10 bases separated the two germline ends. CDR1 is SGDLS, CDR2 YYNGEE, per germline. The CDR3 length is 15 residues. Drawing the rest from reference TRBV9 and TRBJ2-3, the complete variable domain is DSGVTQTPKHLITATGQRVTLRCSPRSGDLSVYWYQQSLDQGLQFLIQYYNGEERAKGNILERFSAQQFPDLHSELNLSSLELGDSALYFCASSVDSPYTDTQYFGPGTRLTVL.

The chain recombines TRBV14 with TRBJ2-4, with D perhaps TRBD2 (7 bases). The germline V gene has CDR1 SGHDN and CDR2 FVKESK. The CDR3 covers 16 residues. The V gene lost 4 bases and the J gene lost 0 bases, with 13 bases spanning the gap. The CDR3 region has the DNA TGTGCCAGCAGCCCCGCCGGGGGGCTAGCCAAAAACATTCAGTACTTC. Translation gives CASSPAGGLAKNIQYF.

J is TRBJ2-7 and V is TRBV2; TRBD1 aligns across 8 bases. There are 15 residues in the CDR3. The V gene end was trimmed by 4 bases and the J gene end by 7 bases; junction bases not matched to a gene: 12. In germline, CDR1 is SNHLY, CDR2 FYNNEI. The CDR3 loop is CASSVGQGGVGEQYF. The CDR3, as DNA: TGTGCCAGCAGTGTTGGACAGGGCGGGGTAGGGGAGCAGTACTTC.

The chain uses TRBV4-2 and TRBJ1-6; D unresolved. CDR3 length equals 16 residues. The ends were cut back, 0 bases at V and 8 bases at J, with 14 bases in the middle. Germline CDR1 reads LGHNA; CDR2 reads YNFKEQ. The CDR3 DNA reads TGTGCCAGCAGCCAAGATCGGCTGGGGAGGGATTCACCCCTCCACTTT. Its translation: CASSQDRLGRDSPLHF.

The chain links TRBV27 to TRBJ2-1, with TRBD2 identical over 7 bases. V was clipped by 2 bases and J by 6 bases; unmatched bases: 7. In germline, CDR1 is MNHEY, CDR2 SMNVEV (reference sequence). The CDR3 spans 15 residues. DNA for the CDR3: TGTGCCAGCAGTTTACGCAGGGAGGGCGGCAATGAGCAGTTCTTC. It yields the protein CASSLRREGGNEQFF.

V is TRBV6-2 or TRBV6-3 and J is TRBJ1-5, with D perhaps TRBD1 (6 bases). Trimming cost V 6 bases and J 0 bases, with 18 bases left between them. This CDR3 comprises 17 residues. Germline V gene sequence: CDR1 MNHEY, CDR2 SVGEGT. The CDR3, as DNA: TGTGCCAGCAGCCCGATTAGGACAGCCTATAGCAATCAGCCCCAGCATTTT. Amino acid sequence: CASSPIRTAYSNQPQHF.

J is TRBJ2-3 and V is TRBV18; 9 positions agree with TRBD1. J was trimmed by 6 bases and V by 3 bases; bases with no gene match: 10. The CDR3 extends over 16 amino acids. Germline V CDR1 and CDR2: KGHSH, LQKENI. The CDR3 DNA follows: TGTGCCAGCTCACCCGGGACAGGGTCGGTTACGGATACGCAGTATTTT. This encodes CASSPGTGSVTDTQYF.

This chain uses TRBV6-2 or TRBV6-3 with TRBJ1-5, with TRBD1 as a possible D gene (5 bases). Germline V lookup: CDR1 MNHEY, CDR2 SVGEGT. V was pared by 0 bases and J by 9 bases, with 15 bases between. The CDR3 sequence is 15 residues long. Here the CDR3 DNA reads TGTGCCAGCAGTTACTCGGCAGCCCCAGGGCGGCCCCAGCATTTT. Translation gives CASSYSAAPGRPQHF.

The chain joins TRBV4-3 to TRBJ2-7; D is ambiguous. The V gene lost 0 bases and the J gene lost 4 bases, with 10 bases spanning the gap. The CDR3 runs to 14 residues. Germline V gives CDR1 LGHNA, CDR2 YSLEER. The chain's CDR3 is CASSQDWQVYEQYF. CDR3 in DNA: TGCGCCAGCAGCCAAGATTGGCAGGTTTACGAGCAGTACTTC.